One sample yielded the 10 T cell receptor beta chains listed below, sequenced in a study of blood T cell repertoires in COVID-19. TCRdb's table, derived via immunoSEQ multiplex PCR, lists solely in-frame clones and lacks some. The sample consists of over 150,000 clones, 70% to 90% of them appearing once. The sample taken for sequencing was peripheral blood. The receptors shown here come from a woman aged 55-70 years with COVID-19, enrolled during active disease.

This clone was detected only once. In DNA, the CDR3 is TGTGCCAGCAACCTAGGGGCCACTAGCACAGATACGCAGTATTTT. It yields the protein CASNLGATSTDTQYF. The chain combines TRBV28 with TRBJ2-3; D perhaps matches TRBD1 (5 bases). CDR3 length: 15 residues. Per germline, CDR1 MDHEN and CDR2 SYDVKM. Trimming cost V 7 bases and J 0 bases, with 14 bases left between them.

This sequence joins TRBV9 and TRBJ1-4; D is uncertain. The germline V gene encodes CDR1 SGDLS and CDR2 YYNGEE. Trimming shortened V by 6 bases and J by 3 bases, and 15 bases separated the two germline ends. The CDR3 totals 15 residues. The CDR3 sequence is CASTPTGLANEKLFF. The CDR3 DNA sequence: TGTGCCAGCACCCCAACGGGGTTGGCTAATGAAAAACTGTTTTTT.

This clone was counted a single time. The chain recombines TRBV5-8 with TRBJ2-3, with 10 bases that match TRBD2. The ends lost 0 bases at V and 6 bases at J; junction bases unmatched: 7. CDR1 SGHTS and CDR2 YDEGEE come from the germline V gene. CDR3 size: 16 residues. The CDR3 DNA follows: TGTGCCAGCAGCTTGGCGGCTAGCGGGAGTTTGGATACGCAGTATTTT. It codes for CASSLAASGSLDTQYF.

This clone has just one count. J is TRBJ1-1 and V is TRBV7-9; TRBD1 is a possible D gene (6 bases). The V and J ends lost 1 base and 7 bases respectively, with 13 bases between them. The germline V gene encodes CDR1 SEHNR and CDR2 FQNEAQ (reference sequence). The CDR3 is 14 residues long. The CDR3 reads CASSLETGAYEAFF. The CDR3, as DNA: TGTGCCAGCAGCTTAGAGACAGGCGCCTATGAAGCTTTCTTT.

The chain employs TRBV19 and TRBJ1-2; D gene ambiguous. Germline V CDR1 and CDR2: LNHDA, SQIVND (reference sequence). This CDR3 comprises 14 residues. The germline V and J ends were trimmed by 0 bases and 2 bases, with 7 bases remaining between them. This CDR3 is CASSIDARNYGYTF. The CDR3 DNA follows: TGTGCCAGTAGTATAGATGCGCGGAACTATGGCTACACCTTC.

This chain connects TRBV5-4 to TRBJ1-1; D is ambiguous. V was trimmed by 1 base and J by 10 bases, leaving 14 bases between them. The CDR3 runs 13 residues. In germline, CDR1 is SGHNT, CDR2 YYREEE (reference sequence). In DNA form, the CDR3 reads TGTGCCAGCAGCTTGCATCCGACCGGGAGAGCTTTCTTT. Translated: CASSLHPTGRAFF.

CDR3 sequence reads: CASSLGLGAMTGELFF. In DNA, the CDR3 is TGTGCCAGCAGCTTGGGCCTGGGGGCAATGACCGGGGAGCTGTTTTTT. This sequence joins TRBV11-3 and TRBJ2-2; TRBD1 is a possible D gene (6 bases). The germline V gene has CDR1 SGHNT and CDR2 YENEEA. The CDR3 length is 16 residues. Trimming shortened V by 3 bases and J by 5 bases, and 16 bases separated the two germline ends.

The chain uses TRBV11-2 and TRBJ2-7; maybe TRBD2 (6 bases). Deletions cut 8 bases from V and 6 bases from J, with 17 bases between. The CDR3 runs 13 residues. Germline V CDR1 and CDR2: SGHAT, FQNNGV. The CDR3 spells CASVPPEGGEQYF. Written as DNA, the CDR3 is TGTGCCAGCGTTCCCCCAGAGGGAGGCGAGCAGTACTTC.

V gene TRBV5-1 combines with J gene TRBJ1-5, with TRBD1 matching 12 bases. The germline CDR1 and CDR2 sequences are SGHRS and YFSETQ. V lost 4 bases and J lost 7; bases outside the gene matches: 6. The CDR3 is made up of 15 amino acids. CDR3 protein: CASSPGQGALQPQHF. The CDR3 DNA follows: TGCGCCAGCAGCCCGGGACAGGGGGCATTGCAGCCCCAGCATTTT.

The chain uses TRBV7-9 and TRBJ2-1; 14 bases align to TRBD2. V shed 3 bases, J shed 1 base, and the junction held 8 bases outside the gene matches. Germline V gene sequence: CDR1 SEHNR, CDR2 FQNEAQ (reference sequence). The CDR3 sequence is 19 residues long. CDR3 DNA: TGTGCCAGCAGCTTCCCAGGGACTAGCGGGAGCAGATCCTACAATGAGCAGTTCTTC. It is translated as CASSFPGTSGSRSYNEQFF.